This entry lists 16 T cell receptor beta chains sequenced from one sample in a study of CXCR3-negative and CXCR3-positive naive CD8 T cells. 5' RACE with UMI labels generated the TRB cDNA libraries. TCRdb derives one entry per CDR3 protein from the 5' RACE reads, leaving out DNA. The sample totals roughly 40,000 distinct CDR3 sequences. Specimen: memory CD8+ T cells from blood. These receptors originate from a human donor in good health. Some clones in this sample may be carry-over from other donors' samples.

Here the CDR3 reads CASSQDSRTSGAIDTQYF. J is TRBJ2-3 and V is TRBV4-3; there is no DNA to check the TCRdb D call of TRBD2. The CDR3 extends over 18 amino acids. Germline V gene sequence: CDR1 LGHNA, CDR2 YSLEER.

V is TRBV29-1 and J is TRBJ2-3; the TRBD2 assignment by TCRdb is unverifiable without DNA. Germline V gives CDR1 SQVTM, CDR2 ANQGSEA. There are 15 residues in the CDR3. The CDR3 sequence: CSVEDVVADTDTQYF.

Frequency places this clonotype as medium-sized (0.01 to 0.1%). The chain joins TRBV7-9 to TRBJ2-6. CDR1 SEHNR and CDR2 FQNEAQ come from the germline V gene (reference sequence). CDR3 length: 14 amino acids. The CDR3 spells CASSLQYGANVLTF.

This rearrangement joins TRBV6-5 to TRBJ2-7; the TCRdb call, TRBD1, lacks DNA for checking. CDR1 and CDR2 from the germline V gene are MNHEY and SVGAGI. The CDR3 runs to 15 residues. CDR3 in amino acids: CASSYGAGSAYEQYF.

This chain links TRBV21-1 with TRBJ1-2. TRBV21-1 is a pseudogene segment. This CDR3 contains 15 residues. The CDR3 region is CASSRLRGSCRGYTF.

The chain carries TRBV20-1 and TRBJ1-1; TCRdb indicates TRBD1, and absent DNA this call remains unverified. This CDR3 is built from 13 residues. Germline V gene sequence: CDR1 DFQATT, CDR2 SNEGSKA (reference sequence). The CDR3 sequence is CSPQPAGGTEAFF.

This rearrangement joins TRBV12-3 or TRBV12-4 to TRBJ2-2; TCRdb designates TRBD1, a call that cannot be tested without DNA. There are 15 residues in the CDR3. This chain's CDR3 is CASRLAGGGTGELFF.

The CDR3 spells CASSLDPTNQETQYF. The V and J genes are TRBV13 and TRBJ2-5. Per germline, CDR1 PRHDT and CDR2 FYEKMQ (reference sequence). The CDR3 loop spans 15 amino acids.

This chain connects TRBV6-5 to TRBJ1-5. The CDR3 has 13 residues. Germline V lookup: CDR1 MNHEY, CDR2 SVGAGI. Here the CDR3 reads CASSYSEGVPQHF.

The rearrangement links TRBV27 to TRBJ1-5. This CDR3 has 13 amino acids. Germline assignment: CDR1 MNHEY and CDR2 SMNVEV (reference sequence). The CDR3 protein is CASSGGPERPQHF.

This sequence joins TRBV4-3 and TRBJ2-3; as DNA is missing, the TRBD2 call by TCRdb cannot be tested. Per germline, CDR1 LGHNA and CDR2 YSLEER. The CDR3 sequence is 14 residues long. The CDR3: CASSQRGGPDTQYF.

V usage is TRBV12-3 or TRBV12-4 and J usage is TRBJ2-1; there is no DNA to check the TCRdb D call of TRBD2. The CDR3 consists of 12 residues. The CDR3 loop is CAGGLNYNEQFF.

The rearrangement links TRBV6-6 to TRBJ1-5. Germline V lookup: CDR1 MNHNY, CDR2 SVGAGI (reference sequence). The CDR3 length is 16 residues. The CDR3 spells CASSPARGDSNQPQHF.

The V and J genes are TRBV4-1 and TRBJ2-3; TCRdb proposes TRBD2, but this gene call is untestable without DNA. The germline gives CDR1 MGHRA, CDR2 YSYEKL. The CDR3 totals 18 residues. The CDR3 is CASSPGLAGGLITDTQYF.

The chain carries TRBV19 and TRBJ2-7; TCRdb indicates TRBD1, and absent DNA this call remains unverified. The CDR3 covers 13 residues. The V gene's germline CDR1 is LNHDA and CDR2 SQIVND (reference sequence). This chain's CDR3 is CASKKRPGYEQYF.

The CDR3 loop is CASSLAAGRAETQYF. The chain recombines TRBV7-6 with TRBJ2-5; the D call from TCRdb, TRBD1, cannot be confirmed without DNA. The germline V gene has CDR1 SGHVS and CDR2 FNYEAQ. The CDR3 is 15 amino acids.